This is a list of T cell receptor beta chains from one sample in a study of breast tumors, draining lymph nodes, adjacent tissues. Each CDR3 protein gets one entry after TCRdb re-called the multiplex PCR reads with MiXCR. The profile shows about 200,000 distinct CDR3 sequences, approximately 33% of them singletons. The sample consisted of axillary lymph node tissue. The receptors were sampled from a female donor with breast cancer. Some clones in this sample may be carry-over from other donors' samples. Each CDR3 is given with its conserved first and last residue. D genes are given only for firm matches. The listing skips clone size in some rows; elsewhere it reads once, few, many or a size class.

>NA|TRBD1|TRBJ1-1|TRBV18
TGTGCCAGCTCAGCCGGGACAGAAGTCACTGAAGCTTTCTTT
CASSAGTEVTEAFF
>many|NA|TRBJ2-3|TRBV24-1
TGTGCCACCAGTGACCCTCGTTTGGGGTCTAGCACAGATACGCAGTATTTT
CATSDPRLGSSTDTQYF
>NA|NA|TRBJ2-7|TRBV28
TGTGCCATAGGACAGGTCCTGGGAGGCGAGCAGTACTTC
CAIGQVLGGEQYF
>few|TRBD1|TRBJ1-1|TRBV5-1
TGCGCCAGCAGCTTGCCGGGACAGGTCATGAACACTGAAGCTTTCTTT
CASSLPGQVMNTEAFF
>many|TRBD1|TRBJ2-1|TRBV4-3
TGCGCCAGCAGCCAAGATTGGCGGACAGGGGGCTGGAATGAGCAGTTCTTC
CASSQDWRTGGWNEQFF
>NA|TRBD2|TRBJ2-5|TRBV20-1
TGCAGTGCTAAAGTCCCCGGGACTAGCGGGGAGACCCAGTACTTC
CSAKVPGTSGETQYF
>NA|NA|TRBJ1-1|TRBV18
TGTGCCAGCTCACAGTCAGAGAACACTGAAGCTTTCTTT
CASSQSENTEAFF
>NA|TRBD2|TRBJ2-3|TRBV10-3
TGTGCCATCAGTGCGACTAGCGGCAGCACAGATACGCAGTATTTT
CAISATSGSTDTQYF
>many|TRBD1|TRBJ1-1|TRBV7-8
TGTGCCAGCAGCTTAACAGGGGGCACTGAAGCTTTCTTT
CASSLTGGTEAFF
>many|TRBD1|TRBJ2-1|TRBV18
TGTGCCAGCTCACCCCCCCAAGGACAGGGAGTGAATGAGCAGTTCTTC
CASSPPQGQGVNEQFF
>few|TRBD2|TRBJ2-1|TRBV6-5
TGTGCCAGCAGACCCGGGACTAGTCTTTACAATGAGCAGTTCTTC
CASRPGTSLYNEQFF
>many|NA|TRBJ2-5|TRBV5-8
TGTGCCAGCAGCTTGGGGGGTTCGGAAGGAGAGACCCAGTACTTC
CASSLGGSEGETQYF
>many|NA|TRBJ2-1|TRBV20-1
TGCAGTGCTAGAGATGGAGGGACACCTTACAATGAGCAGTTCTTC
CSARDGGTPYNEQFF
>few|NA|TRBJ2-4|TRBV7-2
TGTGCCAGCAGCTTAGTGGTGGGGCAGGACAACATTCAGTACTTC
CASSLVVGQDNIQYF
>many|NA|TRBJ2-1|TRBV24-1
TGTGCCACCAGTGATTTCGGGAATGAGCAGTTCTTC
CATSDFGNEQFF
>NA|NA|TRBJ2-4|TRBV7-2
TGTGCCAGCAGCTTTGAGGGGACCCCGGGGCTAGCCGAAAACATTCAGTACTTC
CASSFEGTPGLAENIQYF
>many|TRBD1|TRBJ2-3|TRBV10-3
TGTGCCATCAGTGACCAATTGACAGGGGCCGATACGCAGTATTTT
CAISDQLTGADTQYF
>many|TRBD2|TRBJ2-2|TRBV19
TGTGCCAGTAGTATGGCAGGACTAGCGGGGGGACAGAACACCGGGGAGCTGTTTTTT
CASSMAGLAGGQNTGELFF
>many|NA|TRBJ2-2|TRBV18
TGTGCCAGCACGCCGGGGACTTTCGCCCACGGGGAGCTGTTTTTT
CASTPGTFAHGELFF
>many|NA|TRBJ1-4|TRBV28
TGTGCCAGCAGTTTTTATAAAAGGGGAAGAGGGGAAAAACTGTTTTTT
CASSFYKRGRGEKLFF
>many|NA|TRBJ1-5|TRBV24-1
TGTGCCACCAGTGGTTTGGGGGGAGATCAGCCCCAGCATTTT
CATSGLGGDQPQHF
>many|TRBD2|TRBJ2-7|TRBV5-5
TGTGCCAGCAGCTGGGGACTAGCGGGGGGGCCTTACGAGCAGTACTTC
CASSWGLAGGPYEQYF
>many|NA|TRBJ1-5|TRBV3-1
TGTGCCAGCAGCCAAGACAGGCGTGGGGGAATGCCCCAGCATTTT
CASSQDRRGGMPQHF
>NA|TRBD1|TRBJ2-2|TRBV29-1
TGCAGCGTTCCCGGTGCCGGGACAGGGGTCGGGGAGCTGTTTTTT
CSVPGAGTGVGELFF
>many|TRBD1|TRBJ1-5|TRBV7-6
TGTGCCAGCAGCCCACAGGGGGAAAGCAATCAGCCCCAGCATTTT
CASSPQGESNQPQHF
>few|TRBD1|TRBJ1-4|TRBV18
TGTGCCAGCTCATCTCGACAGGGGGCTAATGAAAAACTGTTTTTT
CASSSRQGANEKLFF
>once|NA|TRBJ2-7|TRBV5-1
TGCCCCAGAACGAACGACTACGAGCAGTACTTC
CPRTNDYEQYF
>many|NA|TRBJ1-5|TRBV7-9
TGTGCCAGCAGCTTAGAGAGCAATCAGCCCCAGCATTTT
CASSLESNQPQHF
>many|NA|TRBJ2-5|TRBV18
TGTGCCAGCTCACCACAAACGGTTCAAGAGACCCAGTACTTC
CASSPQTVQETQYF
>many|NA|TRBJ2-5|TRBV11-2
TGTGCCAGCAGCTTAGATGGAGCCGAGGGGGAGACCCAGTACTTC
CASSLDGAEGETQYF
>NA|TRBD1|TRBJ2-7|TRBV7-9
TGTGCCAGCAGCCAGACAGGGAGTTTCTACGAGCAGTACTTC
CASSQTGSFYEQYF
>many|TRBD2|TRBJ2-1|TRBV15
TGTGCCACCAGCAGAGGAACCACTAGCGGCAATGAGCAGTTCTTC
CATSRGTTSGNEQFF
>many|NA|TRBJ1-5|TRBV5-8
TGTGCCAGCAGCTTGGGGAGGGGAAGGAGCAATCAGCCCCAGCATTTT
CASSLGRGRSNQPQHF
>NA|TRBD1|TRBJ2-7|TRBV11-2
TGTGCCAGCAGCTCGGGACAGGGGCCACGCTACGAGCGGTACTTC
CASSSGQGPRYERYF
>NA|NA|TRBJ1-3|TRBV6-6
TGTGCCAGCAGTCACTCTGGGTTCTCTGGAAACACCATATATTTT
CASSHSGFSGNTIYF
>many|NA|TRBJ1-3|TRBV20-1
TGCAGTGCTAGATGGACAGGAAACACCATATATTTT
CSARWTGNTIYF
>few|NA|TRBJ2-5|TRBV6-2/TRBV6-3
TGTGCCAGCAGTCACTCGACAGTGGAGACCCAGTACTTC
CASSHSTVETQYF
>many|NA|TRBJ1-6|TRBV3-1
TGTGCCAGCAGCCAAGCTGGGAATTCACCCCTCCACTTT
CASSQAGNSPLHF
>many|NA|TRBJ2-7|TRBV4-1
TGCGCCAGCAGCCCCTCAGTTGTCGATTCCCACGAGCAGTACTTC
CASSPSVVDSHEQYF
>many|NA|TRBJ1-6|TRBV6-5
TGTGCCAGCAGTCACTCGAGAGGAGACTCACCCCTCCACTTT
CASSHSRGDSPLHF
>many|NA|TRBJ1-5|TRBV7-3
TGTGCCAGCAGCTTAGATGCGAATCAGCCCCAGCATTTT
CASSLDANQPQHF
>many|TRBD2|TRBJ2-7|TRBV20-1
TGCAGTGCTAGATCCGGGGGGGATCTCCTTTTCTACGAGCAGTACTTC
CSARSGGDLLFYEQYF
>once|NA|TRBJ2-7|TRBV20-1
TGCAGTGCTAGTGGAGGGAGCTCCTACGAGCAGTACTTC
CSASGGSSYEQYF
>NA|TRBD1|TRBJ1-6|TRBV6-2/TRBV6-3
TGTGCCAGCAGTTACTGGGCCGGGACAGGGGGATCACCCCTCCACTTT
CASSYWAGTGGSPLHF
>many|TRBD1|TRBJ2-5|TRBV3-1
TGTGCCAGCAGCCAAAAGGCAGGGGGAGAGACCCAGTACTTC
CASSQKAGGETQYF
>NA|NA|TRBJ2-7|TRBV27
TGTGCCAGCAGTCGTCTTAGCGCGCCCCGCTCCTACGAGCAGTACTTC
CASSRLSAPRSYEQYF
>NA|NA|TRBJ1-1|TRBV7-8
TGTGCCAGCAGCTTAGCCAATCTCTACAGGGACGACACTGAAGCTTTCTTT
CASSLANLYRDDTEAFF
>NA|NA|TRBJ2-7|TRBV28
TGTGCCAGCAGCTTCCTCGGACAGAGAGGGGACTACGAGCAGCACTTC
CASSFLGQRGDYEQHF
>NA|NA|TRBJ1-6|TRBV25-1
TGTGCTAGAAGCGGCAGGGGTATCGGTTCACCCCTCCACTTT
CARSGRGIGSPLHF
>many|TRBD2|TRBJ2-4|TRBV20-1
TGCAGTGCTAGTTCGAGCGGGAGGGTCGAAAACATTCAGTACTTC
CSASSSGRVENIQYF
>once|NA|TRBJ2-5|TRBV7-2
TGTGCCAGCAGCTTACACCAGGCCGGGGAGACCCAGTACTTC
CASSLHQAGETQYF
>many|NA|TRBJ1-2|TRBV7-8
TGTGCCAGCAGCGAACGACAAGCGGAGCGAGGTGGCTACCCCTTC
CASSERQAERGGYPF
>many|NA|TRBJ2-2|TRBV11-3
TGTGCCAGCAGCTTAGGGGTGCCCGGCGGGGAGCTGTTTTTT
CASSLGVPGGELFF
>many|NA|TRBJ2-2|TRBV30
TGTGCCTGGAGGACAGGGAACACCGGGGAGCTGTTTTTT
CAWRTGNTGELFF
>NA|NA|TRBJ2-2|TRBV28
TGTGCCAGCAGCACAGGGAGTACCGGGGAGCTGTTTTTT
CASSTGSTGELFF